The 8 T cell receptor beta chains presented below share a single source sample, sequenced in a study of beta chain features in type 1 diabetes. The study reverse transcribed the entire isolated RNA, so it sequenced expressed TCRB transcripts. Profiling relied on immunoSEQ multiplex PCR, and the TCRdb table lists in-frame clones only, not all of them. The sample consists of approximately 340,000 clones, more than 12% of them appearing once. Specimen: naive CD4+ T cells from blood. Receptors originate from a woman between 18 and 30 years old in good health.

This clone has a handful of counts. The chain links TRBV7-2 to TRBJ2-5; D not certain. Germline lookup yields CDR1 SGHTA and CDR2 FQGNSA. V was shortened by 4 bases and J by 1 base, with 10 bases between the two germline ends. This CDR3 is built from 14 residues. The CDR3 DNA follows: TGTGCCAGCAGCTCGACTGTGATCCAAGAGACCCAGTACTTC. It encodes CASSSTVIQETQYF.

The V and J genes are TRBV29-1 and TRBJ2-1, with 8 bases fitting TRBD1. Germline lookup yields CDR1 SQVTM and CDR2 ANQGSEA. Trimming took 5 bases from V and 2 from J; bases not matched to a gene: 5. This CDR3 comprises 14 residues. Written as DNA, the CDR3 is TGCAGCGTTCGTCCAGGGGGCCCCTACAATGAGCAGTTCTTC. It codes for CSVRPGGPYNEQFF.

The genes are TRBV7-9 and TRBJ2-7, with a possible D match to TRBD1 (6 bases). V shed 4 bases and J shed 4 bases, with 17 bases lying between them. CDR3 size: 15 residues. The V gene's germline CDR1 is SEHNR and CDR2 FQNEAQ (reference sequence). CDR3 protein: CASSWPLQGIYEQYF. The CDR3 coding sequence is TGTGCCAGCAGCTGGCCCTTACAGGGAATATACGAGCAGTACTTC.

The V and J genes are TRBV30 and TRBJ2-2; tentatively, D is TRBD1 (6 bases). This CDR3 region has 14 residues. Trimming removed 7 bases at V and 3 bases at J, with 15 bases between. Germline CDR1 and CDR2: GTSNPN and SVGIG (reference sequence). The CDR3 sequence: CASITGSYTGELFF. The CDR3, as DNA: TGTGCCTCAATCACAGGGAGCTACACCGGGGAGCTGTTTTTT.

This clone was seen more than once but under ten times. The gene calls are TRBV19 and TRBJ2-7, with 8 positions matching TRBD2. The CDR3 is 14 residues long. Germline V gives CDR1 LNHDA, CDR2 SQIVND (reference sequence). The J segment lost 2 bases and the V segment lost 2 bases, leaving 2 bases of the junction unmatched. DNA of the CDR3: TGTGCCAGTAGTATACCGGGACTAGCCTACGAGCAGTACTTC. It specifies CASSIPGLAYEQYF.

The chain links TRBV15 to TRBJ1-2, with 8 positions matching TRBD1. Germline CDR1 is LNHNV and CDR2 is YYDKDF (reference sequence). V lost 3 bases and J lost 4; bases outside the gene matches: 13. The CDR3 consists of 17 residues. CDR3 region: CATSRVDRGGSLYGYTF. CDR3 in DNA: TGTGCCACCAGCAGGGTAGACAGGGGAGGATCTCTCTATGGCTACACCTTC.

This clone was detected only a few times. The chain joins TRBV28 to TRBJ2-2, with TRBD1 matching over 7 bases. CDR3 length equals 13 residues. Trimming at V came to 8 bases and at J to 3 bases, leaving 3 bases not matched to a gene. Germline CDR1 reads MDHEN; CDR2 reads SYDVKM. The CDR3: CASGRGYTGELFF. CDR3 coding DNA: TGTGCCAGCGGCAGGGGGTACACCGGGGAGCTGTTTTTT. Full variable domain (remainder filled in from reference TRBV28 and TRBJ2-2): DVKVTQSSRYLVKRTGEKVFLECVQDMDHENMFWYRQDPGLGLRLIYFSYDVKMKEKGDIPEGYSVSREKKERFSLILESASTNQTSMYLCASGRGYTGELFFGEGSRLTVL.

This clone was found a few times. The chain has TRBV29-1 and TRBJ2-5; perhaps TRBD1 as D (5 bases). CDR1 and CDR2 from the germline V gene are SQVTM and ANQGSEA. CDR3 length: 13 residues. Between the trimmed V and J ends, which lost 5 bases and 1 base, there was a span of 11 bases. The CDR3 region is CSVSQVFQETQYF. The CDR3 bases are TGCAGCGTTTCACAGGTTTTCCAAGAGACCCAGTACTTC.